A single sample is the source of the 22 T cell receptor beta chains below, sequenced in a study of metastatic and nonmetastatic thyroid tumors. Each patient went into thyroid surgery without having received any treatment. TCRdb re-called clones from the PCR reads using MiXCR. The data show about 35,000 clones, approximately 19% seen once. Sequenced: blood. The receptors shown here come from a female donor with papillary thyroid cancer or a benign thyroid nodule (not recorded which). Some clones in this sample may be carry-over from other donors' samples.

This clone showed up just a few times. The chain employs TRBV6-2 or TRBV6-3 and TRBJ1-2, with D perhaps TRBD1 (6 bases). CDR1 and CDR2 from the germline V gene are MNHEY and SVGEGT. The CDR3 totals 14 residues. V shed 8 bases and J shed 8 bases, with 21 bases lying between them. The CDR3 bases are TGTGCCAGCCTCCGACCAACAGGGAAAATGGGCTACACCTTC. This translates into CASLRPTGKMGYTF.

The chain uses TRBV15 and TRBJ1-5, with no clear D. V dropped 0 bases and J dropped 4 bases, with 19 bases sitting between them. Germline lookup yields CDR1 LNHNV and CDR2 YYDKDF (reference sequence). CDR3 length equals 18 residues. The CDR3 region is CATSRDWGMGLDNQPQHF. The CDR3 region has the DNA TGTGCCACCAGCAGAGATTGGGGAATGGGGTTGGATAATCAGCCCCAGCATTTT.

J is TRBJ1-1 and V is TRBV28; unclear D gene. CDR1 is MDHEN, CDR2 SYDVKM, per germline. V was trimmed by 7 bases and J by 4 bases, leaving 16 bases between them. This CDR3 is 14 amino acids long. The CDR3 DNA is TGTGCCAGCAATGAGGCCGGACCCACCACTGAAGCTTTCTTT. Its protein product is CASNEAGPTTEAFF.

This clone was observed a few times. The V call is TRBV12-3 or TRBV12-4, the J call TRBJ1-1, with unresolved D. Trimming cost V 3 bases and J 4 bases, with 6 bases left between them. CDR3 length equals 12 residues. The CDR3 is CASSFGSTEAFF. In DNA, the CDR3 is TGTGCCAGCAGTTTCGGCTCCACTGAAGCTTTCTTT.

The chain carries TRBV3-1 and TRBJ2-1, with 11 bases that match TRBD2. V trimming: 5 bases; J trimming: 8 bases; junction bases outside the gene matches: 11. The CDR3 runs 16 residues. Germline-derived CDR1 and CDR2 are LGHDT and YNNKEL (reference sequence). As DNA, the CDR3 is TGTGCCAGCAGCATAAGGACTAGCGGGTTTCTCGATGAGCAGTTCTTC. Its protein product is CASSIRTSGFLDEQFF.

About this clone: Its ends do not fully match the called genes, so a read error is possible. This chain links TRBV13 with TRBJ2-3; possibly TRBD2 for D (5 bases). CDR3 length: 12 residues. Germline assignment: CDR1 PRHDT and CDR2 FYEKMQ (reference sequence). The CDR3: CSSGVATDTQYF. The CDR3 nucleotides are TGTTCCAGCGGCGTAGCCACAGATACGCAGTATTTT.

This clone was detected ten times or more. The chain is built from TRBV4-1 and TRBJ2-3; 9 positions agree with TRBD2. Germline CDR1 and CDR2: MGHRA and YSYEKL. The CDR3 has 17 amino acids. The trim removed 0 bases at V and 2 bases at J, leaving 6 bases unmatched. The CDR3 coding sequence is TGCGCCAGCAGCCAAGATGTCGCTAGCGGGAACACAGATACGCAGTATTTT. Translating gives CASSQDVASGNTDTQYF.

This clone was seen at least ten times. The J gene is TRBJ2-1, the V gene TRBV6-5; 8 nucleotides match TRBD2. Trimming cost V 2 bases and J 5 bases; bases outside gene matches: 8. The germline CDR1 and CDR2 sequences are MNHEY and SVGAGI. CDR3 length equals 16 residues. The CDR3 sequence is CASSYLQLAGHNEQFF. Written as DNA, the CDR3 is TGTGCCAGCAGTTACCTACAGCTAGCGGGCCACAATGAGCAGTTCTTC.

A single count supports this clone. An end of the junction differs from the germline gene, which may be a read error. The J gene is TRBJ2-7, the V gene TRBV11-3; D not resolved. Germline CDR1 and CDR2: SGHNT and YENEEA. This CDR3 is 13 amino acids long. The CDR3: CASILNSDYEQYF. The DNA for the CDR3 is TGTGCCAGCATCTTAAACAGTGACTACGAGCAGTACTTC.

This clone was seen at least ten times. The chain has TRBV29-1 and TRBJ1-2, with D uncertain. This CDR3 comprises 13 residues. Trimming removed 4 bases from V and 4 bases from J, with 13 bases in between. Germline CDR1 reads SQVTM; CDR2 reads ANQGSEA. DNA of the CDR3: TGCAGCGTTGTACGAGCCTGGAGCTATGGCTACACCTTC. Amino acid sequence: CSVVRAWSYGYTF.

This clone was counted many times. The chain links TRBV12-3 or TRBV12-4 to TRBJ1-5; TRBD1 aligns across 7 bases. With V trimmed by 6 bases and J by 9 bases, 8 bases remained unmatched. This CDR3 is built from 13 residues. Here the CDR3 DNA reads TGTGCCAGCAGCCTTACAGGGGCCGGGCCCCAGCATTTT. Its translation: CASSLTGAGPQHF.

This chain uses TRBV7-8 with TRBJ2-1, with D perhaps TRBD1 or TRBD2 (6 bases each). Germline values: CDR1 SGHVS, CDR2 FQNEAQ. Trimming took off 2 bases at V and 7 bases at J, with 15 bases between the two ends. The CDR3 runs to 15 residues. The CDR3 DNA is TGTGCCAGCAGCTTATGCTGGGGGGCTTTTAATGAGCAGTTCTTC. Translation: CASSLCWGAFNEQFF.

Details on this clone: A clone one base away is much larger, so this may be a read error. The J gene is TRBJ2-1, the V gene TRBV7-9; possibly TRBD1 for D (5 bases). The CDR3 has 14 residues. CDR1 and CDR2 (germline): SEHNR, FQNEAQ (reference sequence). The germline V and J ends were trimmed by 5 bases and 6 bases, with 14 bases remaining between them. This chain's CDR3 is CASSRAGISNEQFF. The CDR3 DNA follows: TGTGCCAGCAGCCGGGCAGGGATAAGCAATGAGCAGTTCTTC. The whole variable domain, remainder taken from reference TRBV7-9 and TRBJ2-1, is DTGVSQNPRHKITKRGQNVTFRCDPISEHNRLYWYRQTLGQGPEFLTYFQNEAQLEKSRLLSDRFSAERPKGSFSTLEIQRTEQGDSAMYLCASSRAGISNEQFFGPGTRLTVL.

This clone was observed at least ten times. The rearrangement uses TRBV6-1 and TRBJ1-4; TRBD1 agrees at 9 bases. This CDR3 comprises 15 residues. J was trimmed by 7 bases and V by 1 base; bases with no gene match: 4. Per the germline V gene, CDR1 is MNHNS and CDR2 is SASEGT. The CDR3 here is CASSEVGTGSEKLFF. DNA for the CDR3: TGTGCCAGCAGTGAAGTCGGGACAGGGTCTGAAAAACTGTTTTTT.

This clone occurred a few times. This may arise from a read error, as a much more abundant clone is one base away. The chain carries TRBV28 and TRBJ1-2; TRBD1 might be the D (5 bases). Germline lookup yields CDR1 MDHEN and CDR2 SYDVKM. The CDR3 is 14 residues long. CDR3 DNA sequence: TGCGCCAGCAGCCTCCAGGGCCCCCTATATGGCTACACCTTC. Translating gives CASSLQGPLYGYTF.

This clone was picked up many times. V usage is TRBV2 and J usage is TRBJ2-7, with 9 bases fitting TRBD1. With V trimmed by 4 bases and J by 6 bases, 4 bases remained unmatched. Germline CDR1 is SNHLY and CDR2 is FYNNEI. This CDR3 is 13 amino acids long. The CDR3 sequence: CASSGDRAFEQYF. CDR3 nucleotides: TGTGCCAGCAGTGGGGACAGGGCCTTCGAGCAGTACTTC.

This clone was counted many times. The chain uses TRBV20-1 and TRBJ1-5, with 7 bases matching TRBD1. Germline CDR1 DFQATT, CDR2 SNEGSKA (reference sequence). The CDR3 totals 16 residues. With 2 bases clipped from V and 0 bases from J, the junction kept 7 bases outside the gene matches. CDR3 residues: CSARPGTEISNQPQHF. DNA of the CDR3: TGCAGTGCTAGACCCGGGACAGAGATTAGCAATCAGCCCCAGCATTTT.

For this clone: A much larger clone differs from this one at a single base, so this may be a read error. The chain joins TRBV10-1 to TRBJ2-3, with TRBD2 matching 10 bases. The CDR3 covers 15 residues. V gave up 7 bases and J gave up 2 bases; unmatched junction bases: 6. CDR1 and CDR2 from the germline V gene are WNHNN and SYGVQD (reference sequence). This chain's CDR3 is CASISSGRATDTQYF. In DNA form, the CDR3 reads TGCGCCAGCATCTCGAGCGGGAGGGCCACAGATACGCAGTATTTT.

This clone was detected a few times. CDR3 nucleotide sequence: TGTGCCAGCAGTTTAACTGCCAGCCCAGATACGCAGTATTTT. This gives the protein CASSLTASPDTQYF. The chain carries TRBV27 and TRBJ2-3; D unresolved. Germline values: CDR1 MNHEY, CDR2 SMNVEV (reference sequence). This CDR3 region has 14 residues. Between the trimmed V and J ends, which lost 2 bases and 4 bases, there was a span of 10 bases.

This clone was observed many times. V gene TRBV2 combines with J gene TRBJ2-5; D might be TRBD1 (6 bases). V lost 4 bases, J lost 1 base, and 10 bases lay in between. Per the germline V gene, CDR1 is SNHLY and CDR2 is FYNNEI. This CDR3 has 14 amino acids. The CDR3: CASSVAGAQETQYF. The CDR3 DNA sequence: TGTGCCAGCAGTGTGGCAGGGGCCCAAGAGACCCAGTACTTC.

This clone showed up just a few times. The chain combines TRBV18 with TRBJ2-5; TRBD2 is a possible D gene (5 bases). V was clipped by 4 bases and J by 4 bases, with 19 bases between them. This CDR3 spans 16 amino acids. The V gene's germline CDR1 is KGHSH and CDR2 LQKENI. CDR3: CASSLLSPYEGETQYF. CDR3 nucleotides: TGTGCCAGCTCACTCCTATCCCCCTACGAGGGAGAGACCCAGTACTTC. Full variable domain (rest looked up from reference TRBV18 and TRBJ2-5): NAGVMQNPRHLVRRRGQEARLRCSPMKGHSHVYWYRQLPEEGLKFMVYLQKENIIDESGMPKERFSAEFPKEGPSILRIQQVVRGDSAAYFCASSLLSPYEGETQYFGPGTRLLVL.

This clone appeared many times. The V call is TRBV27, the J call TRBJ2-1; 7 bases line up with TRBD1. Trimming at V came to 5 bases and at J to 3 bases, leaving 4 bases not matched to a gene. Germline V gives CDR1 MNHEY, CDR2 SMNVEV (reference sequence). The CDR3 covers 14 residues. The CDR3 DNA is TGTGCCAGCAGTCTCGGGACAGTCTACAATGAGCAGTTCTTC. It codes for CASSLGTVYNEQFF.